One and the same sample provided the 17 T cell receptor beta chains below, sequenced in a study of immune cell composition in non-small cell lung cancer. Repertoires were generated with immunoSEQ multiplex PCR, while TCRdb's copy carries only in-frame clones and drops some. The sample includes 3,000 to 4,000 clones, 55% to 70% seen only once; the top ten take 20% to 25%. Normal lung sampling was at least 3 cm from the tumour, as distant as possible. Sequenced input: non-adjacent lung tissue. The source of these receptors is a human donor with non-small cell lung cancer.

The chain links TRBV12-5 to TRBJ2-7; 8 bases are a match to TRBD1. The CDR3 is 15 residues long. The germline V gene encodes CDR1 LGHNT and CDR2 FRNRAP. The V segment lost 6 bases and the J segment 5 bases; nucleotides outside the gene matches: 12. The CDR3 region has the DNA TGTGCTAGTGGCCAAGGACAGGGTATTTACCACGAGCAGTACTTC. This codes for CASGQGQGIYHEQYF.

This clone is medium-sized in the sample. The gene calls are TRBV27 and TRBJ2-7, with 13 bases identical to TRBD2. Germline V gives CDR1 MNHEY, CDR2 SMNVEV (reference sequence). Unmatched junction bases numbered 3, after V lost 2 bases and J lost 2 bases. CDR3 length: 16 amino acids. This CDR3 is CASSLRGLAGTYEQYF. In DNA, the CDR3 is TGTGCCAGCAGTTTACGGGGACTAGCGGGGACCTACGAGCAGTACTTC.

The chain links TRBV19 to TRBJ2-3; 7 bases line up with TRBD1. Germline-derived CDR1 and CDR2 are LNHDA and SQIVND (reference sequence). This CDR3 is built from 15 residues. Trimming at V came to 6 bases and at J to 7 bases, leaving 13 bases not matched to a gene. Written as DNA, the CDR3 is TGTGCCAGTAGCGACAGGGTAGGTGGGAAGTATACGCAGTATTTT. Protein: CASSDRVGGKYTQYF.

The chain recombines TRBV2 with TRBJ2-3; D gene ambiguous. Germline V gene sequence: CDR1 SNHLY, CDR2 FYNNEI. Trimming cost V 4 bases and J 0 bases, with 14 bases left between them. The length of the CDR3 is 16 residues. CDR3 in DNA: TGTGCCAGCAGTGCCCCGGTGACTCCTAGCACAGATACGCAGTATTTT. Its translation is CASSAPVTPSTDTQYF.

A single count supports this clone. The chain has TRBV6-6 and TRBJ2-1; D not certain. This CDR3 is built from 11 residues. CDR1 and CDR2 from the germline V gene are MNHNY and SVGAGI (reference sequence). V was cut by 4 bases and J by 5 bases, with 3 bases left in between. Here the CDR3 reads CASSSDNEQFF. DNA for the CDR3: TGTGCCAGCAGTTCGGACAATGAGCAGTTCTTC.

In its sample, this clone was seen once. V is TRBV11-2 and J is TRBJ1-2; a possible D gene is TRBD1 (5 bases). V shed 8 bases and J shed 3 bases, with 10 bases lying between them. The CDR3 totals 12 residues. The germline V gene has CDR1 SGHAT and CDR2 FQNNGV. CDR3 coding DNA: TGTGCCAGCGGGGGGGACCACTATGGCTACACCTTC. Amino acids: CASGGDHYGYTF. Variable domain in full (rest from reference TRBV11-2 and TRBJ1-2): EAGVAQSPRYKIIEKRQSVAFWCNPISGHATLYWYQQILGQGPKLLIQFQNNGVVDDSQLPKDRFSAERLKGVDSTLKIQPAKLEDSAVYLCASGGDHYGYTFGSGTRLTVV.

This clone appeared a few times. This chain connects TRBV9 to TRBJ1-2, with a weak D call TRBD1 (5 bases). Per the germline V gene, CDR1 is SGDLS and CDR2 is YYNGEE. Trimming stripped 0 bases from V and 4 bases from J, with 10 bases between. The CDR3 is made up of 14 amino acids. CDR3 residues: CASSVEAGFYGYTF. CDR3 DNA: TGTGCCAGCAGCGTAGAGGCAGGGTTCTATGGCTACACCTTC.

The chain employs TRBV7-2 and TRBJ2-3, with D perhaps matching TRBD1 (5 bases). Germline-derived CDR1 and CDR2 are SGHTA and FQGNSA. V was trimmed by 0 bases and J by 2 bases, leaving 12 bases between them. This CDR3 has 16 amino acids. CDR3 amino acids: CASSLAPARATDTQYF. The CDR3 nucleotides are TGTGCCAGCAGCTTAGCCCCGGCCAGGGCCACAGATACGCAGTATTTT.

The chain employs TRBV29-1 and TRBJ2-1; 13 positions agree with TRBD2. The CDR3 sequence is 14 residues long. V lost 8 bases, J lost 4 bases, and 5 bases stayed unmatched. CDR1 and CDR2 (germline): SQVTM, ANQGSEA. In nucleotides, the CDR3 is TGCAGCTCCACGGGACTAGCGGGGTACAATGAGCAGTTCTTC. It specifies CSSTGLAGYNEQFF.

The CDR3 DNA follows: TGTGCCAGCAGTTTCCGAGCGGGGGTCGGTACCCGTCCCACAGATACGCAGTATTTT. Its translation is CASSFRAGVGTRPTDTQYF. V gene TRBV27 combines with J gene TRBJ2-3, with 8 bases matching TRBD2. The CDR3 length is 19 residues. The germline CDR1 and CDR2 sequences are MNHEY and SMNVEV (reference sequence). V was clipped by 3 bases and J by 2 bases; unmatched bases: 16.

This clone was seen more than once but under ten times. The chain is built from TRBV9 and TRBJ2-1; 7 positions agree with TRBD1. After removal of 3 bases from V and 4 bases from J, the junction contained 4 bases not matched to a gene. Germline loops: CDR1 SGDLS, CDR2 YYNGEE. CDR3 size: 14 residues. CDR3: CASSEGQSYNEQFF. In nucleotides, the CDR3 is TGTGCCAGCAGCGAGGGACAGTCTTACAATGAGCAGTTCTTC.

This clone has more than one count but fewer than ten. V and J are TRBV6-5 and TRBJ1-2; D is possibly TRBD1 (6 bases). The V end was cut by 6 bases, the J end by 2 bases, with 10 bases between. The CDR3 is 13 residues long. The V gene's germline CDR1 is MNHEY and CDR2 SVGAGI. In DNA form, the CDR3 reads TGTGCCAGCAGCTCAACAGGGAACTATGGCTACACCTTC. Residues: CASSSTGNYGYTF.

This clone was detected once. This chain connects TRBV5-8 to TRBJ1-1; D is unresolved. The CDR3 loop spans 16 amino acids. The germline V and J ends were trimmed by 0 bases and 0 bases, with 12 bases remaining between them. Germline CDR1 is SGHTS and CDR2 is YDEGEE. CDR3: CASSLVGGSMNTEAFF. The CDR3 region has the DNA TGTGCCAGCAGCTTGGTAGGCGGCAGCATGAACACTGAAGCTTTCTTT.

This sequence joins TRBV5-5 and TRBJ2-2; TRBD2 aligns across 10 bases. J was trimmed by 10 bases and V by 2 bases; bases with no gene match: 8. Germline V gene lookup returns CDR1 SGHKS and CDR2 YYEKEE (reference sequence). The CDR3 extends over 15 amino acids. Here the CDR3 DNA reads TGTGCCAGCAGCTTAGCGGGGGGGCCGGCGGTGGAGCTGTTTTTT. Translating it yields CASSLAGGPAVELFF.

This chain joins TRBV19 and TRBJ1-2, with TRBD1 matching 7 bases. CDR3 length equals 17 residues. Germline values: CDR1 LNHDA, CDR2 SQIVND (reference sequence). V lost 1 base, J lost 8 bases, and 16 bases stayed unmatched. As DNA, the CDR3 is TGTGCCAGTAGTATAGCCCCTTTGAGGAGGGGGCGTCGCGGCTACACCTTC. Translated, it gives CASSIAPLRRGRRGYTF. Looking up the rest from reference TRBV19 and TRBJ1-2 gives the full variable domain: DGGITQSPKYLFRKEGQNVTLSCEQNLNHDAMYWYRQDPGQGLRLIYYSQIVNDFQKGDIAEGYSVSREKKESFPLTVTSAQKNPTAFYLCASSIAPLRRGRRGYTFGSGTRLTVV.

This sequence joins TRBV2 and TRBJ1-1, with 7 bases lining up with TRBD1. The junction had 5 bases not matched to a gene; V was cut back by 6 bases and J by 1 base. CDR3 length equals 14 residues. Germline CDR1 SNHLY, CDR2 FYNNEI. CDR3 residues: CASRGTAGNTEAFF. In DNA, the CDR3 is TGTGCCAGCAGGGGGACAGCGGGGAACACTGAAGCTTTCTTT.

The chain recombines TRBV4-1 with TRBJ2-7, with TRBD1 matching 8 bases. CDR3 length equals 14 residues. V lost 1 base and J lost 7; bases outside the gene matches: 6. Germline-derived CDR1 and CDR2 are MGHRA and YSYEKL. CDR3 in DNA: TGCGCCAGCAGCCAAGGCCAGGGGGCGGGGGAGCAGTACTTC. Protein sequence: CASSQGQGAGEQYF.